This is a list of T cell receptor beta chains from one sample in a study of immune evolution from preneoplasia to lung adenocarcinoma. Method: immunoSEQ multiplex PCR; TCRdb's copy keeps in-frame clones and lacks some. The sample has around 11,000 clones; more than 80% are singletons. Sequencing input: FFPE invasive lung adenocarcinoma tissue. These receptors were taken from a person aged 70 to 85 with invasive lung adenocarcinoma. CDR3s include the opening cysteine and the closing phenylalanine or tryptophan. Each record gives: V gene, J gene, clone size, CDR3 protein. The size of a clone is reported for some rows only, either as once, few or many, or as a class for expanded clones.

V: TRBV4-2
J: TRBJ1-5
size: -
CDR3: CASSHESPNQPQHF

V: TRBV29-1
J: TRBJ2-2
size: -
CDR3: CSVDQGYGNTGELFF

V: TRBV27
J: TRBJ2-6
size: -
CDR3: CASSLWRGAGANVLTF

V: TRBV6-1
J: TRBJ2-3
size: -
CDR3: CASSETVSGGVDTQYF

V: TRBV27
J: TRBJ2-4
size: -
CDR3: CASSFAKRAAKNIQYF

V: TRBV27
J: TRBJ2-1
size: -
CDR3: CASSLLGRVTNEQFF

V: TRBV19
J: TRBJ2-2
size: -
CDR3: CASWTGITGELFF

V: TRBV30
J: TRBJ1-2
size: -
CDR3: CASIMDRGGYTF

V: TRBV28
J: TRBJ1-2
size: -
CDR3: CASSLNQGYGYTF

V: TRBV6-1
J: TRBJ2-2
size: -
CDR3: CASSEPGPTSPGELFF

V: TRBV19
J: TRBJ2-5
size: -
CDR3: CASSEQGAETQYF

V: TRBV7-9
J: TRBJ1-1
size: -
CDR3: CASSLAWGNTEAFF

V: TRBV28
J: TRBJ1-2
size: once
CDR3: CASTRDRDYGYTF

V: TRBV2
J: TRBJ1-5
size: -
CDR3: CASSRLTGVEPQHF

V: TRBV7-9
J: TRBJ2-7
size: -
CDR3: CASSLTGSEQYF

V: TRBV6-6
J: TRBJ1-4
size: -
CDR3: CASSSWTGKNEKLFF

V: TRBV10-3
J: TRBJ2-1
size: -
CDR3: CAISESVGVYNEQFF

V: TRBV5-5
J: TRBJ2-3
size: -
CDR3: CASSKRDRSTDTQYF

V: TRBV9
J: TRBJ2-1
size: -
CDR3: CASSVVLGEQFF

V: TRBV2
J: TRBJ1-2
size: few
CDR3: CASRVGQLGYTF

V: TRBV28
J: TRBJ1-5
size: -
CDR3: CASSLWFQPQHF

V: TRBV30
J: TRBJ1-1
size: once
CDR3: CAWNENTEAFF

V: TRBV30
J: TRBJ1-2
size: -
CDR3: CALPRGRPDGYIF

V: TRBV11-2
J: TRBJ1-1
size: -
CDR3: CASTKYSDRGRTEAFF

V: TRBV27
J: TRBJ2-7
size: -
CDR3: CASSSREDRDRYF

V: TRBV2
J: TRBJ2-5
size: -
CDR3: CASNLREGGETQYF

V: TRBV7-9
J: TRBJ2-1
size: -
CDR3: CASSDNRGGDEQFF

V: TRBV6-1
J: TRBJ2-1
size: few
CDR3: CASSPYNEQFF

V: TRBV5-1
J: TRBJ1-1
size: -
CDR3: CASSLAVNTEAFF

V: TRBV7-9
J: TRBJ1-1
size: -
CDR3: CASSFWDRANTEAFF

V: TRBV5-4
J: TRBJ2-1
size: -
CDR3: CASSLGNEQFF

V: TRBV20-1
J: TRBJ1-4
size: -
CDR3: CSALDNEKLFF

V: TRBV15
J: TRBJ2-7
size: -
CDR3: CATSYGGDLKMEQYF

V: TRBV7-9
J: TRBJ1-1
size: -
CDR3: CASSFGPPAFF

V: TRBV28
J: TRBJ2-3
size: -
CDR3: CASSSRTGTDTQYF

V: TRBV18
J: TRBJ1-2
size: -
CDR3: CASSPDEDPLYGYTF

V: TRBV2
J: TRBJ2-1
size: few
CDR3: CASSERFEASEQFF

V: TRBV20-1
J: TRBJ2-7
size: -
CDR3: CSARQSYEQYF

V: TRBV4-1
J: TRBJ2-3
size: -
CDR3: CASSQGPPSTDTQYF

V: TRBV7-2
J: TRBJ1-3
size: -
CDR3: CASSPIRRGNTIYF

V: TRBV30
J: TRBJ2-3
size: -
CDR3: CAWTTGGTDTQYF

V: TRBV10-2
J: TRBJ2-3
size: -
CDR3: CASRATSGRAAGTDTQYF

V: TRBV5-8
J: TRBJ2-7
size: few
CDR3: CASSLSPSHEQYF

V: TRBV9
J: TRBJ2-6
size: -
CDR3: CASSGGASSGANVLTF

V: TRBV28
J: TRBJ1-5
size: -
CDR3: CASREGQGNQPQHF

V: TRBV2
J: TRBJ2-3
size: -
CDR3: CASRDRVNTDTQYF

V: TRBV11-2
J: TRBJ2-1
size: -
CDR3: CASSLRTSGNNEQFF

V: TRBV30
J: TRBJ1-4
size: -
CDR3: CAWGQTNEKLFF

V: TRBV5-6
J: TRBJ2-1
size: -
CDR3: CASSLVTKPSSYNEQFF

V: TRBV7-6
J: TRBJ2-5
size: -
CDR3: CASSLGTPGLAGGQETQYF

V: TRBV11-2
J: TRBJ2-3
size: -
CDR3: CASSSIGTSGRRDTQYF

V: TRBV9
J: TRBJ1-2
size: few
CDR3: CASSPQGRYGYTF

V: TRBV27
J: TRBJ2-1
size: -
CDR3: CASSPGLAGDNEQFF

V: TRBV28
J: TRBJ2-7
size: -
CDR3: CASSTSGFSYEQYF